This T cell receptor beta chain was obtained from a study of T-cell reconstitution after alpha-beta-depleted transplantation in children. The CDR3 consists of 15 residues. The ends lost 4 bases at V and 6 bases at J; junction bases unmatched: 11. Germline V gene lookup returns CDR1 SQVTM and CDR2 ANQGSEA. Molecular barcoding with unique molecular identifiers was used for the TCRbeta library. TCRdb called the PCR reads again in MiXCR, with one record for every CDR3 protein. In the table there are 440,000 or so distinct CDR3 sequences, 11% of which are singletons. Sequences were derived from PBMCs from the stem cell graft donor, sampled from the stem cell graft. V and J are TRBV29-1 and TRBJ2-7; 11 positions agree with TRBD2. This TCR came from a human donor who donated a stem cell graft to a child with acute myeloid leukemia. The CDR3 nucleotides read TGCAGCGTTGGTTGGGGGGTCCTAGCGGGAGGCGAGCAGTACTTC. Its translation is CSVGWGVLAGGEQYF.